This TCR beta chain derives from a study of OX40 agonist ivuxolimab in advanced cancers. Study-wide background: It was permissible to have had prior anti-PD-1, anti-PD-L1 or anti-CTLA-4 therapy, and under 45% had some. Study outcomes and limitations: Still undetermined is the antigen specificity of the expanded peripheral T cells.

Comments on this clone: Its antigen remains unidentified.

Trimming shortened V by 3 bases and J by 2 bases, and 11 bases separated the two germline ends. The CDR3 is 16 amino acids. From germline, CDR1 is SGHTA and CDR2 FQGTGA. Assay: immunoSEQ multiplex PCR; the TCRdb copy retains only in-frame clones and omits some. The top ten hold about 1.9% of the sample, which has some 100,000 clones, about nine tenths seen once. The rearrangement uses TRBV7-3 and TRBJ2-6, with D tentatively TRBD1 (5 bases). The clonotype originates from an adult with an advanced solid tumor such as melanoma, head and neck, liver or kidney cancer. Source: CD4+ or CD8+ T cells sorted from blood, taken in a trial of the OX40 agonist ivuxolimab. This CDR3 reads CASSFPGQPGANVLTF. CDR3 sequence (DNA): TGTGCCAGCAGCTTCCCAGGGCAGCCTGGGGCCAACGTCCTGACTTTC. Filled out from reference TRBV7-3 and TRBJ2-6, the complete variable domain reads GAGVSQTPSNKVTEKGKYVELRCDPISGHTALYWYRQSLGQGPEFLIYFQGTGAADDSGLPNDRFFAVRPEGSVSTLKIQRTERGDSAVYLCASSFPGQPGANVLTFGAGSRLTVL.